The sequence of this TCR beta chain was determined in a study of T cell changes during pregnancy in multiple sclerosis. V shed 5 bases, J shed 5 bases, and the junction held 9 bases outside the gene matches. The CDR3 runs 16 residues. CDR1 and CDR2 from the germline V gene are SEHNR and FQNEAQ (reference sequence). Method: immunoSEQ multiplex PCR; TCRdb's copy keeps in-frame clones and lacks some. The table has around 60,000 clones, approximately 86% seen once. This sequence was found in a female donor with multiple sclerosis, enrolled in a pregnancy study. Specimen: peripheral blood, collected in the first trimester of pregnancy. The chain combines TRBV7-9 with TRBJ2-1; 10 positions match TRBD2. DNA of the CDR3: TGTGCCAGCAGCCCCCGAGCGGGAGGGCTTAACAATGAGCAGTTCTTC. It translates to CASSPRAGGLNNEQFF.